The clone carrying this T cell receptor (beta chain) turned up a few times. Antigen: not known. Sorting of CD4+ naive, central memory, regulatory and stem cell-like memory cells was performed via CD45RO/CCR7/CD25/CD127/CD95/CD27. The investigators reverse transcribed all of the isolated RNA, so they sequenced expressed TCRB transcripts. The repertoire was sequenced with immunoSEQ multiplex PCR; TCRdb's copy has only in-frame clones and lacks some. Here the sample spans about half a million clones, roughly 10% being singletons. The sample belongs to a study of beta chain features in type 1 diabetes. Study-wide points: Patients' naive, central memory and Treg TCRB repertoires seemed closer to one another than those of healthy donors. Fewer insertions but more deletions were seen at VDJ junctions in type 1 diabetes patients. Cells with high TCR expression could be over-represented when cDNA is sequenced.

CDR1 is SNHLY, CDR2 FYNNEI, per germline. The V and J ends lost 7 bases and 3 bases respectively, with 12 bases between them. CDR3 size: 14 residues. This sequence joins TRBV2 and TRBJ1-4, with D possibly TRBD1 on 5 matching bases. This clonotype originated in a woman under 30 in good health. The material sequenced was naive CD4+ T cells from blood. The CDR3 nucleotides are TGTGCCAGCATCAGGGAGAGGCCTAATGAAAAACTGTTTTTT. Residues: CASIRERPNEKLFF. Filled out from reference TRBV2 and TRBJ1-4, the complete variable domain reads EPEVTQTPSHQVTQMGQEVILRCVPISNHLYFYWYRQILGQKVEFLVSFYNNEISEKSEIFDDQFSVERPDGSNFTLKIRSTKLEDSAMYFCASIRERPNEKLFFGSGTQLSVL.